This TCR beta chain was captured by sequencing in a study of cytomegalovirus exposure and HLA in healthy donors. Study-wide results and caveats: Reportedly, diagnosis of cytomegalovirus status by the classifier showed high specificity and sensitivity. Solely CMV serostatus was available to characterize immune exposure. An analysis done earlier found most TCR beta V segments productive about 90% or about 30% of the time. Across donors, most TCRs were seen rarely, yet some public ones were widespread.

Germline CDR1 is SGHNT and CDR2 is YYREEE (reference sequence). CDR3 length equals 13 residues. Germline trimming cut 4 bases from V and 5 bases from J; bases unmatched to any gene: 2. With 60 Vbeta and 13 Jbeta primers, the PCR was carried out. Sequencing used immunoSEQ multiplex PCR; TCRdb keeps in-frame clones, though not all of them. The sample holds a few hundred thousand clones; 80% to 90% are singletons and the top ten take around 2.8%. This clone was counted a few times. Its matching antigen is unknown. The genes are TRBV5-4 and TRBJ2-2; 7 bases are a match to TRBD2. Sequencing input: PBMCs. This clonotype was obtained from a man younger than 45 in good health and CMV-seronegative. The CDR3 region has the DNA TGTGCCAGCAGCCGGGGGGAAACCGGGGAGCTGTTTTTT. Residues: CASSRGETGELFF.